This T cell receptor (beta chain) was recorded in a study of control samples from healthy donors and cancer patients. J lost 4 bases, V lost 1 base, and 0 bases had no gene match. This CDR3 contains 13 residues. From germline, CDR1 is GTSNPN and CDR2 SVGIG (reference sequence). Here immunoSEQ multiplex PCR was the method, and the copy in TCRdb shows in-frame clones only, minus some. The sample records about 86,000 clones, 85% to 90% being singletons. V is TRBV30 and J is TRBJ1-1, with TRBD1 identical over 10 bases. Sample: PBMCs. The sequence derives from a woman in her fifties or sixties with colorectal cancer. CDR3 loop: CAWSGQGATEAFF. In DNA, the CDR3 is TGTGCCTGGAGTGGACAGGGGGCCACTGAAGCTTTCTTT.